The clone carrying this T cell receptor beta chain was found a few times. From the 5' RACE reads, TCRdb called clonotypes with MiXCR, one entry per CDR3 protein. The data hold about 350,000 distinct CDR3 sequences, with approximately 14% observed a single time. V was shortened by 4 bases and J by 5 bases, with 11 bases between the two germline ends. The CDR3 is made up of 12 amino acids. CDR1 SQVTM and CDR2 ANQGSEA come from the germline V gene. This sample is part of a study of T-cell memory formation after mild COVID-19. The chain combines TRBV29-1 with TRBJ1-1; TRBD1 might be the D (6 bases). Input material: PBMCs or a T cell subset sorted from them (not recorded which). This TCR was sampled from a man aged 18 to 29 who had mild COVID-19 (a few samples of this study predate the infection). Cell type and time point are not known. CDR3 DNA sequence: TGCAGCGTTGGGAAAGGGGGAACTGAAGCTTTCTTT. Its translation: CSVGKGGTEAFF.